A selection of T cell receptor beta chains follows, all from one sample in a study of cytomegalovirus exposure and HLA in healthy donors. The table came from immunoSEQ multiplex PCR; TCRdb's copy has only in-frame clones and leaves some out. Of some 120,000 clones in the sample, around 80% were seen once. Sequenced sample: PBMCs. These receptors all stem from a man aged 25 to 45 in good health and CMV-seropositive. The CDR3 runs from the conserved cysteine through the conserved F or W. A D gene is named only where the DNA matches it firmly. Clone size appears in some rows only: once, few, many, or a class for an expanded clone.

DNA: TGTGCCAGCAGCCCAAGACAGGGCCCCTACGAGCAGTACTTC
CDR3: CASSPRQGPYEQYF
J: TRBJ2-7
size: NA
D: TRBD1
V: TRBV7-2
length: 14

DNA: TGTGCCAGCAGCTTAGAGCGGGGCGGGAGGAACACTGAGCAGTTCTTC
CDR3: CASSLERGGRNTEQFF
J: TRBJ2-1
size: once
D: TRBD2
V: TRBV7-8
length: 16

DNA: TGTGCCATCACTCTCCGGGACAGGGCCGGGGAGCAGTACTTC
CDR3: CAITLRDRAGEQYF
J: TRBJ2-7
size: NA
D: TRBD1
V: TRBV10-3
length: 14

DNA: TGTGCCAGTAGTATCCGGGCAGGGTACTCCTACGAGCAGTACTTC
CDR3: CASSIRAGYSYEQYF
J: TRBJ2-7
size: few
D: NA
V: TRBV19
length: 15

DNA: TGTGCCAGCAGCTTAGGGCCCAGGGGGGATCTGGGAGGCTACACCTTC
CDR3: CASSLGPRGDLGGYTF
J: TRBJ1-2
size: NA
D: TRBD1
V: TRBV7-2
length: 16

DNA: TGCGCCAGCAGCCAAGAACCGGGACAGCTGAACACTGAAGCTTTCTTT
CDR3: CASSQEPGQLNTEAFF
J: TRBJ1-1
size: few
D: TRBD1
V: TRBV4-1
length: 16

DNA: TGTGCCAGTAGTCCCCGGTGGTACTATGGCTACACCTTC
CDR3: CASSPRWYYGYTF
J: TRBJ1-2
size: NA
D: NA
V: TRBV19
length: 13

DNA: TGCGCCAGCAGCCAAGATCGCCCGGGGTCAGAACTAGCCTACGAGCAGTACTTC
CDR3: CASSQDRPGSELAYEQYF
J: TRBJ2-7
size: few
D: NA
V: TRBV4-3
length: 18

DNA: TGCGCCAGCAGCCTAAATCGACAGGGATCCTCAACTAATGAAAAACTGTTTTTT
CDR3: CASSLNRQGSSTNEKLFF
J: TRBJ1-4
size: NA
D: TRBD1
V: TRBV5-1
length: 18

DNA: TGTGCCAGCAGCTTAGCGCGACAGAAGAGCTCCTACAATGAGCAGTTCTTC
CDR3: CASSLARQKSSYNEQFF
J: TRBJ2-1
size: NA
D: NA
V: TRBV7-8
length: 17

DNA: TGTGCCAGCAGCATAATCAGGGGGTCCACTGAAGCTTTCTTT
CDR3: CASSIIRGSTEAFF
J: TRBJ1-1
size: NA
D: TRBD1
V: TRBV6-5
length: 14

DNA: TGTGCCAGCAGAACAACAGGGGGAGGGCTAAGTGGCTATGGCTACACCTTC
CDR3: CASRTTGGGLSGYGYTF
J: TRBJ1-2
size: NA
D: TRBD1
V: TRBV28
length: 17

DNA: TGTGCCAGCAGCTTAACGTATCGAGGCGGGGAGCTGTTTTTT
CDR3: CASSLTYRGGELFF
J: TRBJ2-2
size: NA
D: NA
V: TRBV7-3
length: 14

DNA: TGTGCCAGCAGTTTGGGGAGATGGGGTTCCTACGAGCAGTACTTC
CDR3: CASSLGRWGSYEQYF
J: TRBJ2-7
size: NA
D: NA
V: TRBV28
length: 15

DNA: TGTGCCAGCAGTTTATTTCCCGGACAGGGCTCCTACAATGAGCAGTTCTTC
CDR3: CASSLFPGQGSYNEQFF
J: TRBJ2-1
size: NA
D: TRBD1
V: TRBV27
length: 17

DNA: TGTGCCACCAGCAGATACGGGGGGCGGGAAAACACCATATATTTT
CDR3: CATSRYGGRENTIYF
J: TRBJ1-3
size: NA
D: NA
V: TRBV15
length: 15

DNA: TGTGCCAGCAGCCCGGGGGGAGGGCGACCCCAGCATTTT
CDR3: CASSPGGGRPQHF
J: TRBJ1-5
size: NA
D: NA
V: TRBV9
length: 13

DNA: TGCGCCAGCAGCCAACGGGATTTCCAAGAGACCCAGTACTTC
CDR3: CASSQRDFQETQYF
J: TRBJ2-5
size: NA
D: NA
V: TRBV4-3
length: 14

DNA: TGTGCCATCAGAAGTAGCGGGATTAACACCGGGGAGCTGTTTTTT
CDR3: CAIRSSGINTGELFF
J: TRBJ2-2
size: few
D: TRBD2
V: TRBV10-3
length: 15

DNA: TGTGCTAGTGGTTCCTCCCCCGGACTCGGAAACACTGAAGCTTTCTTT
CDR3: CASGSSPGLGNTEAFF
J: TRBJ1-1
size: once
D: NA
V: TRBV12-5
length: 16

DNA: TGTGCCAGCAGCTTGCTCGGTAGTGTAGAGACCCAGTACTTC
CDR3: CASSLLGSVETQYF
J: TRBJ2-5
size: NA
D: NA
V: TRBV5-6
length: 14

DNA: TGTGCCAGCAGCTTGGCCACAAACCCCGAAGATACGCAGTATTTT
CDR3: CASSLATNPEDTQYF
J: TRBJ2-3
size: NA
D: NA
V: TRBV5-4
length: 15

DNA: TGTGCCACTCGCCCCGGGGGGGCGAGCTATGGCTACACCTTC
CDR3: CATRPGGASYGYTF
J: TRBJ1-2
size: once
D: NA
V: TRBV6-1
length: 14

DNA: TGCGCCAGCAGCTTGGTACCTACCAGGTGGACAGGGGGATCTGGCTACACCTTC
CDR3: CASSLVPTRWTGGSGYTF
J: TRBJ1-2
size: once
D: TRBD1
V: TRBV5-1
length: 18

DNA: TGCGCCAGCAGCCCCAACTCCCAAGCCGGTGGATTTACAGGGGTAGAGACCCAGTACTTC
CDR3: CASSPNSQAGGFTGVETQYF
J: TRBJ2-5
size: few
D: TRBD1
V: TRBV4-1
length: 20

DNA: TGTGCCAGCAGCTCCTACGGCGGAACCTACAATGAGCAGTTCTTC
CDR3: CASSSYGGTYNEQFF
J: TRBJ2-1
size: NA
D: NA
V: TRBV11-1
length: 15

DNA: TGTGCCTGGAAAGCAGGGACAGGGGTGGAAAAACTGTTTTTT
CDR3: CAWKAGTGVEKLFF
J: TRBJ1-4
size: NA
D: TRBD1
V: TRBV30
length: 14

DNA: TGTGCCAGCAGCGTAGGAGGAGTCCCAGAGACCCAGTACTTC
CDR3: CASSVGGVPETQYF
J: TRBJ2-5
size: NA
D: NA
V: TRBV9
length: 14